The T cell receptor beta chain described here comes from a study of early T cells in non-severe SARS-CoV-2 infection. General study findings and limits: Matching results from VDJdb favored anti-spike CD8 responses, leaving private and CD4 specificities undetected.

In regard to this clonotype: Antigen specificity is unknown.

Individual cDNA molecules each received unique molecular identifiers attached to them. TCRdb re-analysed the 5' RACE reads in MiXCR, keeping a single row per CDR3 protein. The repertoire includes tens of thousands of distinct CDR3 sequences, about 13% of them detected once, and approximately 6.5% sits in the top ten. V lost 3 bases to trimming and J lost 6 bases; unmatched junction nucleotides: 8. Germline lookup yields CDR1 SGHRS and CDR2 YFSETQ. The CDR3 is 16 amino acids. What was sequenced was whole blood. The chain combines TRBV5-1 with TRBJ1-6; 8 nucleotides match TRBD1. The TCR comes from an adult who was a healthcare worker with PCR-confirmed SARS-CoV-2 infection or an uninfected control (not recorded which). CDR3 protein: CASSSPDRVPNSPLHF. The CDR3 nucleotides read TGCGCCAGCAGCTCACCGGACAGGGTTCCTAATTCACCCCTCCACTTT.